Shown below are 29 T cell receptor beta chains from a single sample sequenced in a study of blood T cell repertoires in COVID-19. The table came from immunoSEQ multiplex PCR; TCRdb's copy has only in-frame clones and leaves some out. The sample yields some 140,000 clones, nearly 80% seen once. Sequenced: peripheral blood. These receptors came from a man older than 75 with acute or convalescent COVID-19.

This chain uses TRBV28 with TRBJ1-4; 7 bases line up with TRBD1. CDR3 length: 14 residues. V lost 7 bases and J lost 3; bases outside the gene matches: 5. The germline V gene encodes CDR1 MDHEN and CDR2 SYDVKM. In nucleotides, the CDR3 is TGTGCCAGCACTTCAGGGGGGTCTAATGAAAAACTGTTTTTT. Translated, it gives CASTSGGSNEKLFF. The full variable domain, rest sourced from reference TRBV28 and TRBJ1-4, is DVKVTQSSRYLVKRTGEKVFLECVQDMDHENMFWYRQDPGLGLRLIYFSYDVKMKEKGDIPEGYSVSREKKERFSLILESASTNQTSMYLCASTSGGSNEKLFFGSGTQLSVL.

The gene calls are TRBV7-3 and TRBJ2-5, with 8 bases identical to TRBD2. J gave up 3 bases and V 5 bases, and 5 bases lay outside the gene matches. CDR1 and CDR2 from the germline V gene are SGHTA and FQGTGA. The CDR3 contains 14 residues. CDR3 residues: CASSPGLGEETQYF. CDR3 DNA sequence: TGTGCCAGCAGCCCGGGACTAGGGGAAGAGACCCAGTACTTC.

The chain uses TRBV4-1 and TRBJ2-3, with TRBD1 matching over 11 bases. This CDR3 has 17 residues. Germline V gene sequence: CDR1 MGHRA, CDR2 YSYEKL. After removal of 2 bases from V and 6 bases from J, the junction contained 10 bases not matched to a gene. CDR3 sequence reads: CASSQFTGQGAGDTQYF. The CDR3 DNA reads TGCGCCAGCAGCCAATTTACTGGACAGGGGGCTGGGGATACGCAGTATTTT.

This chain links TRBV19 with TRBJ1-1, with 8 bases lining up with TRBD1. Germline assignment: CDR1 LNHDA and CDR2 SQIVND (reference sequence). J was trimmed by 1 base and V by 9 bases; bases with no gene match: 10. CDR3 length: 15 residues. The CDR3 protein is CASLGTGGSNTEAFF. CDR3 DNA: TGTGCCAGCCTAGGGACAGGTGGATCGAACACTGAAGCTTTCTTT.

The V and J genes are TRBV30 and TRBJ1-1; 9 nucleotides align to TRBD1. V gave up 7 bases and J gave up 2 bases; unmatched junction bases: 8. CDR1 GTSNPN and CDR2 SVGIG come from the germline V gene (reference sequence). This CDR3 is 14 amino acids long. CDR3 residues: CAFNPGQGNTEAFF. The CDR3 DNA sequence: TGTGCCTTTAACCCGGGACAGGGCAACACTGAAGCTTTCTTT. The whole variable domain, remainder taken from reference TRBV30 and TRBJ1-1, is SQTIHQWPATLVQPVGSPLSLECTVEGTSNPNLYWYRQAAGRGLQLLFYSVGIGQISSEVPQNLSASRPQDRQFILSSKKLLLSDSGFYLCAFNPGQGNTEAFFGQGTRLTVV.

The chain's CDR3 is CASSQVPGTGIGGYGYTF. The CDR3 nucleotides read TGCGCCAGCAGCCAAGTACCTGGGACAGGGATTGGTGGCTATGGCTACACCTTC. The chain couples TRBV4-3 to TRBJ1-2, with TRBD1 matching 9 bases. With 1 base clipped from V and 4 bases from J, the junction kept 13 bases outside the gene matches. Germline V gives CDR1 LGHNA, CDR2 YSLEER. The CDR3 runs to 18 residues.

V is TRBV5-4 and J is TRBJ2-7, with D perhaps TRBD2 (6 bases). V shed 4 bases and J shed 7 bases, with 18 bases lying between them. Germline CDR1 is SGHNT and CDR2 is YYREEE (reference sequence). CDR3 length: 14 residues. In nucleotides, the CDR3 is TGTGCCAGCAGCATGGACCCGGGGGTGGGAGAGCAGTACTTC. Its protein is CASSMDPGVGEQYF.

V is TRBV6-2 or TRBV6-3 and J is TRBJ2-1; 10 bases match TRBD2. There are 15 residues in the CDR3. The V segment lost 2 bases and the J segment 6 bases; nucleotides outside the gene matches: 4. CDR1 MNHEY and CDR2 SVGEGT come from the germline V gene. In DNA form, the CDR3 reads TGTGCCAGCAGTTACGAGCGGGGGGGTCTCAATGAGCAGTTCTTC. Translated, it gives CASSYERGGLNEQFF.

V usage is TRBV3-1 (or the pseudogene TRBV3-2) and J usage is TRBJ2-5; 7 bases map to TRBD2. Germline trimming cut 2 bases from V and 4 bases from J; bases unmatched to any gene: 7. The CDR3 spans 15 residues. Germline V lookup: CDR1 LGHDT, CDR2 YNNKEL (reference sequence). The CDR3 loop is CASSQPTGGGETQYF. DNA of the CDR3: TGTGCCAGCAGCCAACCGACGGGCGGGGGAGAGACCCAGTACTTC.

This chain joins TRBV5-6 and TRBJ2-7; TRBD1 might be the D (6 bases). V was cut by 4 bases and J by 2 bases, with 16 bases left in between. The CDR3 extends over 15 amino acids. The V gene's germline CDR1 is SGHDT and CDR2 YYEEEE. The CDR3 is CASSAPWTETYEQYF. The DNA of the CDR3 is TGTGCCAGCAGCGCTCCATGGACAGAGACCTACGAGCAGTACTTC.

This sequence joins TRBV7-2 and TRBJ2-5; D is uncertain. Per germline, CDR1 SGHTA and CDR2 FQGNSA. This CDR3 has 14 residues. Trimming left V 4 bases short and J 7 bases short, with 16 bases between. In DNA, the CDR3 is TGTGCCAGCAGCTCGCCGAATTTGTACTCGACCCAGTACTTC. This gives the protein CASSSPNLYSTQYF.

This clone was seen a handful of times. Distinct nucleotide sequences in the sample also encode this CDR3. This chain joins TRBV4-2 and TRBJ2-3; TRBD2 matches 8 bases. This CDR3 region has 16 residues. Germline assignment: CDR1 LGHNA and CDR2 YNFKEQ. J gave up 3 bases and V 0 bases, and 5 bases lay outside the gene matches. The CDR3 region is CASSQDRGGATDTQYF. The CDR3 DNA is TGTGCCAGCAGCCAAGATCGGGGGGGCGCGACAGATACGCAGTATTTT.

This clone has only a few counts. The V and J genes are TRBV6-4 and TRBJ1-1; D is undetermined. The CDR3 is made up of 12 amino acids. V lost 6 bases, J lost 4 bases, and 9 bases lay in between. Germline V gives CDR1 MRHNA, CDR2 SNTAGT. CDR3 DNA sequence: TGTGCCAGCAGCGCGACTGGCACTGAAGCTTTCTTT. It translates to CASSATGTEAFF.

The chain uses TRBV5-1 and TRBJ2-2, with D possibly TRBD2 on 5 matching bases. The CDR3 has 14 residues. Germline CDR1 is SGHRS and CDR2 is YFSETQ. Trimming removed 6 bases at V and 0 bases at J, with 9 bases between. The CDR3: CASTMEANTGELFF. The CDR3 bases are TGCGCCAGCACTATGGAGGCGAACACCGGGGAGCTGTTTTTT. The whole variable domain, filled in from reference TRBV5-1 and TRBJ2-2, reads KAGVTQTPRYLIKTRGQQVTLSCSPISGHRSVSWYQQTPGQGLQFLFEYFSETQRNKGNFPGRFSGRQFSNSRSEMNVSTLELGDSALYLCASTMEANTGELFFGEGSRLTVL.

This rearrangement joins TRBV11-3 to TRBJ1-1, with TRBD1 matching 10 bases. Trimming removed 0 bases from V and 5 bases from J; junction bases left unmatched: 3. The CDR3 loop spans 15 amino acids. Germline values: CDR1 SGHNT, CDR2 YENEEA. The CDR3 reads CASSLDRQGATEAFF. The CDR3 DNA reads as TGTGCCAGCAGCTTAGATCGACAGGGGGCAACTGAAGCTTTCTTT. Supplemented by reference TRBV11-3 and TRBJ1-1, the full variable domain reads EAGVVQSPRYKIIEKKQPVAFWCNPISGHNTLYWYLQNLGQGPELLIRYENEEAVDDSQLPKDRFSAERLKGVDSTLKIQPAELGDSAVYLCASSLDRQGATEAFFGQGTRLTVV.

The chain couples TRBV7-6 to TRBJ2-3; 9 bases map to TRBD2. J lost 6 bases, V lost 6 bases, and 10 bases had no gene match. CDR1 is SGHVS and CDR2 is FNYEAQ in the germline V gene. This CDR3 spans 15 amino acids. CDR3 nucleotides: TGTGCCAGCAGTACCGGGACTAGCCTTTTGGATACGCAGTATTTT. This codes for CASSTGTSLLDTQYF.

In this sample, this clone turned up a few times. The chain uses TRBV10-3 and TRBJ1-2; D ambiguous. With 0 bases removed from V and 1 base from J, the gap between germline ends came to 6 bases. Germline assignment: CDR1 ENHRY and CDR2 SYGVKD. The CDR3 extends over 14 amino acids. The CDR3 is CAISESRNNYGYTF. The CDR3, as DNA: TGTGCCATCAGTGAGTCGAGGAATAACTATGGCTACACCTTC.

To note about this clone: Other DNA sequences in the sample encode the same CDR3. This rearrangement joins TRBV18 to TRBJ1-6; no clear D. CDR3 length equals 13 residues. In germline, CDR1 is KGHSH, CDR2 LQKENI. With 2 bases removed from V and 5 bases from J, the gap between germline ends came to 4 bases. CDR3 sequence reads: CASSPGDNSPLHF. The CDR3 coding sequence is TGTGCCAGCTCACCAGGAGATAATTCACCCCTCCACTTT.

This chain connects TRBV10-2 to TRBJ1-1; 7 bases align to TRBD1. The CDR3 consists of 12 residues. V was pared by 6 bases and J by 4 bases, with 2 bases of the junction left unmatched. The germline CDR1 and CDR2 sequences are WSHSY and SAAADI. The CDR3 DNA is TGCGCCAGCAGAACAGGGGCCACTGAAGCTTTCTTT. This translates into CASRTGATEAFF.

The genes are TRBV5-6 and TRBJ1-6; 8 bases line up with TRBD1. Germline V gene data show CDR1 as SGHDT and CDR2 as YYEEEE. The CDR3 is 16 residues long. V dropped 1 base and J dropped 6; count of bases not matched to a gene: 6. CDR3 DNA sequence: TGTGCCAGCAGCTTGCGGTTCGGACAGGGTAATTCACCCCTCCACTTT. Translating it yields CASSLRFGQGNSPLHF.

The V call is TRBV7-2, the J call TRBJ2-7; 8 positions agree with TRBD2. Trimming removed 5 bases from V and 6 bases from J; junction bases left unmatched: 9. The germline gives CDR1 SGHTA, CDR2 FQGNSA. This CDR3 has 14 residues. In nucleotides, the CDR3 is TGTGCCAGCAGCGCAATCGGGGGGGAGGGCGAGCAGTACTTC. Its protein product is CASSAIGGEGEQYF.

The chain carries TRBV9 and TRBJ2-3, with TRBD2 matching 7 bases. V was pared by 3 bases and J by 8 bases, with 12 bases of the junction left unmatched. Germline loops: CDR1 SGDLS, CDR2 YYNGEE. The CDR3 sequence is 15 residues long. The CDR3, as DNA: TGTGCCAGCAGCGAATCCCCCGGACTAGAAACTACGCAGTATTTT. Its translation: CASSESPGLETTQYF.

The gene calls are TRBV10-2 and TRBJ2-3; TRBD2 aligns across 7 bases. CDR1 WSHSY and CDR2 SAAADI come from the germline V gene. With 10 bases clipped from V and 0 bases from J, the junction kept 7 bases outside the gene matches. The CDR3 consists of 14 residues. This CDR3 reads CATRLAPSTDTQYF. CDR3 bases: TGCGCCACCAGACTAGCCCCGAGCACAGATACGCAGTATTTT.

The V call is TRBV5-4, the J call TRBJ1-2; 10 bases match TRBD1. Per the germline V gene, CDR1 is SGHNT and CDR2 is YYREEE (reference sequence). The CDR3 length is 15 residues. With V trimmed by 5 bases and J by 7 bases, 11 bases remained unmatched. CDR3 bases: TGTGCCAGCAGACCGGGACAGGGGACCTATGGTGGCTACACCTTC. Protein product: CASRPGQGTYGGYTF.

V gene TRBV19 combines with J gene TRBJ1-2, with TRBD1 identical over 8 bases. The length of the CDR3 is 16 residues. Germline V CDR1 and CDR2: LNHDA, SQIVND (reference sequence). With V trimmed by 3 bases and J by 0 bases, 6 bases remained unmatched. CDR3 sequence (DNA): TGTGCCAGTAGTATCGGGGACAGGCGGGCTAACTATGGCTACACCTTC. It codes for CASSIGDRRANYGYTF.

The V gene is TRBV30, the J gene TRBJ2-1; D ambiguous. This CDR3 spans 13 amino acids. Germline loops: CDR1 GTSNPN, CDR2 SVGIG (reference sequence). V lost 1 base and J lost 3, with 7 bases in between. CDR3 bases: TGTGCCTGGAGTGGAGCCGACTACAATGAGCAGTTCTTC. Amino acids: CAWSGADYNEQFF.

A few counts support this clone. V is TRBV29-1 and J is TRBJ2-4; 9 bases map to TRBD2. The germline V gene has CDR1 SQVTM and CDR2 ANQGSEA. V was clipped by 8 bases and J by 1 base; unmatched bases: 15. This CDR3 has 17 residues. The DNA for the CDR3 is TGCAGCCCGCTGGGGCGGGGGGGCCGGACGGCCAAAAACATTCAGTACTTC. It specifies CSPLGRGGRTAKNIQYF. Together with reference TRBV29-1 and TRBJ2-4, the CDR3 gives the full variable domain: SAVISQKPSRDICQRGTSLTIQCQVDSQVTMMFWYRQQPGQSLTLIATANQGSEATYESGFVIDKFPISRPNLTFSTLTVSNMSPEDSSIYLCSPLGRGGRTAKNIQYFGAGTRLSVL.

This clone appeared once. The CDR3 nucleotides are TGTGCCAGCAGCCCGGACAGGGTTGGGTACTATGGCTACACCTTC. Translation: CASSPDRVGYYGYTF. The chain employs TRBV11-1 and TRBJ1-2; 8 positions agree with TRBD1. Germline CDR1 reads SGHAT; CDR2 reads FQDESV (reference sequence). This CDR3 has 15 amino acids. V was pared by 5 bases and J by 3 bases, with 8 bases of the junction left unmatched.

Points on this clone: Different DNA sequences within this sample yield the same CDR3. The CDR3 spells CASSYSAVSTDTQYF. Written as DNA, the CDR3 is TGTGCCAGCAGTTACTCGGCCGTAAGCACAGATACGCAGTATTTT. The rearrangement uses TRBV6-5 and TRBJ2-3; D is unresolved. Trimming removed 0 bases at V and 0 bases at J, with 7 bases between. The CDR3 consists of 15 residues. Germline assignment: CDR1 MNHEY and CDR2 SVGAGI.